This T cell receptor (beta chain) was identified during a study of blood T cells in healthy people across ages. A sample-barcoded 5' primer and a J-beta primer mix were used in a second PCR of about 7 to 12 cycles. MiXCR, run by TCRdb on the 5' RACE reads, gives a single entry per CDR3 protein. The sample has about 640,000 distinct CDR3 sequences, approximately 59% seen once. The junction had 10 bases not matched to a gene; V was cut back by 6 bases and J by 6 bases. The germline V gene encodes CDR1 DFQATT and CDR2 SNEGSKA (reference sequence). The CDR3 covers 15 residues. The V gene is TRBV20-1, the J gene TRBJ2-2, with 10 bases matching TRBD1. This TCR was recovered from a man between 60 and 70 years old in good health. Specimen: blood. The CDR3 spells CSAIRDRGVAGELFF. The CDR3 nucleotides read TGCAGTGCCATCCGGGACAGGGGAGTTGCCGGGGAGCTGTTTTTT.